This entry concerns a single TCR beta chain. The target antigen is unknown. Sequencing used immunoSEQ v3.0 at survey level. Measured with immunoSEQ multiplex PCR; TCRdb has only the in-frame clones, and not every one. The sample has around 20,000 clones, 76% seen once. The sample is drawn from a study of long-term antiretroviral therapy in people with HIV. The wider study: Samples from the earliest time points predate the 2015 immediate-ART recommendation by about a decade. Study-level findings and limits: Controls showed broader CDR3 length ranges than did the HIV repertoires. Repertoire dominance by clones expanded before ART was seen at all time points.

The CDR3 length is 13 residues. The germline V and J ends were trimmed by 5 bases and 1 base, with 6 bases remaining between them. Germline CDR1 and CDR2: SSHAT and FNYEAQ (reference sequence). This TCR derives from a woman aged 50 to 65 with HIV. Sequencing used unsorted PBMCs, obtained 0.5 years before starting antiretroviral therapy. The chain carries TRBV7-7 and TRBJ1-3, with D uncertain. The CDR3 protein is CASSAGSGNTIYF. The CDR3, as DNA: TGTGCCAGCAGCGCGGGTTCTGGAAACACCATATATTTT.